The sequence of this T cell receptor (beta chain) was determined in a study of cytomegalovirus exposure and HLA in healthy donors. Primers included in the PCR were 60 Vbeta and 13 Jbeta primers. Data came from immunoSEQ multiplex PCR; TCRdb stores just in-frame clones and leaves some out. Of 200,000 or so clones listed, approximately 85% are singletons. The CDR3 extends over 16 amino acids. Germline V gene data show CDR1 as MDHEN and CDR2 as SYDVKM. Germline trimming cut 3 bases from V and 7 bases from J; bases unmatched to any gene: 12. As for this clone: Its antigen is unknown.

Study-level findings and limits: The study reported that TCR beta sequences accurately predicted HLA-A and HLA-B alleles in most subjects. Reportedly, cytomegalovirus status was diagnosed with high sensitivity and specificity.

This TCR came from a woman between 50 and 59 years old in good health and CMV-seropositive. The sample taken for sequencing was PBMCs. The chain links TRBV28 to TRBJ1-3; 7 bases agree with TRBD1. CDR3 sequence: CASSFGGQALGNTIYF. DNA of the CDR3: TGTGCCAGCAGTTTTGGCGGACAGGCCCTAGGGAACACCATATATTTT. Together with reference TRBV28 and TRBJ1-3, the CDR3 gives the full variable domain: DVKVTQSSRYLVKRTGEKVFLECVQDMDHENMFWYRQDPGLGLRLIYFSYDVKMKEKGDIPEGYSVSREKKERFSLILESASTNQTSMYLCASSFGGQALGNTIYFGEGSWLTVV.